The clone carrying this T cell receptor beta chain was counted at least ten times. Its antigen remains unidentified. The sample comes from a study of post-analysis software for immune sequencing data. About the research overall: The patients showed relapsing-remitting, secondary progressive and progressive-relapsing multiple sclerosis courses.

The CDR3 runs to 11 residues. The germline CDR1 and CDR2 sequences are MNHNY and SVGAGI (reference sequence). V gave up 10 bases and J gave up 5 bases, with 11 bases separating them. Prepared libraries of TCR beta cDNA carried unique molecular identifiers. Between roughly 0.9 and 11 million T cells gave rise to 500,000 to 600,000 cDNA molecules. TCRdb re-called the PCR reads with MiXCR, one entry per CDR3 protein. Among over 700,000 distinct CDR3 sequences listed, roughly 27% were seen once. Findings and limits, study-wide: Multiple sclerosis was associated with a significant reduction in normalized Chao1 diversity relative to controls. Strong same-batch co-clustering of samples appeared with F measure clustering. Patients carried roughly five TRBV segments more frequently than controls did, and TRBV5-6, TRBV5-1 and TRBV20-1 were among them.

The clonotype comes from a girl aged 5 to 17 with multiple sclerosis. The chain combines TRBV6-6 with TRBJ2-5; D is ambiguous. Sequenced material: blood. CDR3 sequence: CATRLTETQYF. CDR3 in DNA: TGTGCCACCCGACTTACGGAGACCCAGTACTTC.